The 3 T cell receptor beta chains listed next were all sequenced from one sample in a study of blood T cell repertoires in COVID-19. Assay used: immunoSEQ multiplex PCR; TCRdb lists only in-frame clones, some missing. The table includes hundreds of thousands of clones, over 85% detected once. The sequencing input was peripheral blood. The receptors shown here come from a woman in her thirties with COVID-19, enrolled during active disease.

The chain joins TRBV5-8 to TRBJ1-6; tentative D call: TRBD1 (5 bases). The CDR3 consists of 13 residues. V was clipped by 6 bases and J by 8 bases, with 12 bases between them. The germline CDR1 and CDR2 sequences are SGHTS and YDEGEE. CDR3 nucleotide sequence: TGTGCCAGCAAGGACCGGGGGTATTCACCCCTCCACTTT. Amino acids: CASKDRGYSPLHF.

The gene calls are TRBV10-3 and TRBJ2-7; D unclear. The V gene lost 3 bases and the J gene lost 2 bases, with 8 bases spanning the gap. The CDR3 runs to 13 residues. The germline V gene has CDR1 ENHRY and CDR2 SYGVKD. The CDR3 region has the DNA TGTGCCATCAGTGACCGAGGCACCTACGAGCAGTACGTC. It translates to CAISDRGTYEQYV.

The V call is TRBV28, the J call TRBJ1-2; D possibly corresponds to TRBD1 (5 bases). The CDR3 totals 13 residues. Germline values: CDR1 MDHEN, CDR2 SYDVKM. The V gene lost 2 bases and the J gene lost 6 bases, with 10 bases spanning the gap. CDR3 residues: CASSLPAGDGYTF. The CDR3 bases are TGTGCCAGCAGTTTACCTGCGGGGGATGGCTACACCTTC.